A single sample is the source of the 7 T cell receptor beta chains below, sequenced in a study of blood T cells in healthy people across ages. The authors ran a second PCR of about 7 to 11 cycles using a sample-barcoded 5' primer and a J-beta primer mix. TCRdb analysed the 5' RACE reads with MiXCR anew, one entry per CDR3 protein. The data show 850,000 to 1,000,000 distinct CDR3 sequences, about 48% seen once. The sequenced material came from blood. These receptors were obtained from a young man in good health.

V gene TRBV11-2 combines with J gene TRBJ2-4; D is uncertain. Trimming pared 5 bases from V and 13 bases from J, leaving 12 bases between. Germline V gene sequence: CDR1 SGHAT, CDR2 FQNNGV. The CDR3 contains 11 residues. CDR3 sequence reads: CASSPANGQYF. CDR3 coding DNA: TGTGCCAGCAGCCCTGCAAACGGGCAGTACTTC.

As concerns this clonotype: Because the CDR3's place on the DNA is in doubt, the DNA is left out and the CDR3 is given as listed by TCRdb. The chain carries TRBV5-1 and TRBJ2-5; whether TRBD1, the table's D call, matches the DNA was not checked. Germline lookup yields CDR1 SGHRS and CDR2 YFSETQ. The CDR3 spans 15 amino acids, including both terminal residues. The CDR3 loop is CASSLVGQGSNEQYF.

The chain links TRBV7-2 to TRBJ2-5, with 9 bases matching TRBD1. The end of the DNA aligns better with TRBJ2-1, so the J call may be wrong. Germline loops: CDR1 SGHTA, CDR2 FQGNSA. This CDR3 spans 15 amino acids. The CDR3 nucleotides read TGTGCCAGCAGCTTAGAGAACAGGGGGCAAGAGACCCAGTTCTTC. Protein: CASSLENRGQETQFF.

This sequence joins TRBV6-1 and TRBJ1-2, with D possibly being TRBD1 (5 bases). This CDR3 contains 15 residues. Deletions cut 4 bases from V and 0 bases from J, with 12 bases between. Germline CDR1 is MNHNS and CDR2 is SASEGT. For the CDR3, the DNA is TGTGCCAGCAGTGGAACTACAGGAGCTAACTATGGCTACACCTTC. It codes for CASSGTTGANYGYTF.

The CDR3 protein is CASSSDFTEAFF. The CDR3 region has the DNA TGTGCCAGCAGCTCCGACTTCACTGAAGCTTTCTTT. V is TRBV7-9 and J is TRBJ1-1, with unresolved D. This CDR3 region has 12 residues. The germline V gene has CDR1 SEHNR and CDR2 FQNEAQ (reference sequence). V lost 4 bases and J 4 bases, leaving 7 bases between the germline ends.

This clonotype was detected many times. V usage is TRBV6-2 or TRBV6-3 and J usage is TRBJ2-4; D not resolved. The CDR3 contains 17 residues. CDR1 and CDR2 from the germline V gene are MNHEY and SVGEGT. V dropped 4 bases and J dropped 0 bases, with 16 bases sitting between them. The CDR3 nucleotides are TGTGCCAGCAGTTTTAAGTTCAATCGGGCAGCCAAAAACATTCAGTACTTC. This codes for CASSFKFNRAAKNIQYF.

The sample holds a few counts of this clonotype. This chain uses TRBV9 with TRBJ2-5; D not certain. Looked up from germline, CDR1 is SGDLS and CDR2 is YYNGEE. The germline V and J ends were trimmed by 3 bases and 5 bases, with 8 bases remaining between them. The CDR3 runs to 12 residues. The DNA of the CDR3 is TGTGCCAGCAGCGCTTATGAGGAGACCCAGTACTTC. It specifies CASSAYEETQYF.